A single sample gave rise to the 4 T cell receptor beta chains below, sequenced in a study of blood T cell repertoires in COVID-19. The repertoire was sequenced with immunoSEQ multiplex PCR; TCRdb's copy has only in-frame clones and lacks some. Of 100,000 to 150,000 clones in the sample, approximately 88% were seen once. What was sequenced was peripheral blood. The receptors were sampled from a middle-aged man with acute or convalescent COVID-19.

This chain uses TRBV25-1 with TRBJ2-1; TRBD2 might be the D (6 bases). The CDR3 is 15 residues long. CDR1 is MGHDK and CDR2 is SYGVNS in the germline V gene. V gave up 1 base and J gave up 3 bases, with 10 bases separating them. For the CDR3, the DNA is TGTGCCAGCAGTGAATCTCGCGGGGACTACAATGAGCAGTTCTTC. It encodes CASSESRGDYNEQFF.

The chain carries TRBV7-8 and TRBJ2-7; D remains unclear. Trimming removed 5 bases at V and 0 bases at J, with 8 bases between. The CDR3 is 13 amino acids. Germline lookup yields CDR1 SGHVS and CDR2 FQNEAQ. CDR3 DNA: TGTGCCAGCAGCGAGGTGACCTCCTACGAGCAGTACTTC. Amino acid sequence: CASSEVTSYEQYF.

This clone was detected once. This chain uses TRBV27 with TRBJ1-3; the D gene is possibly TRBD1 (6 bases). The V gene's germline CDR1 is MNHEY and CDR2 SMNVEV (reference sequence). The ends were cut back, 3 bases at V and 9 bases at J, with 18 bases in the middle. There are 15 residues in the CDR3. The CDR3 protein is CASSLSLDSRATIYF. The CDR3 region has the DNA TGTGCCAGCAGTTTGAGTTTGGACAGTCGGGCCACCATATATTTT.

J is TRBJ1-6 and V is TRBV10-3; D remains unclear. From germline, CDR1 is ENHRY and CDR2 SYGVKD. This CDR3 is built from 13 residues. Trimming removed 6 bases at V and 8 bases at J, with 11 bases between. As DNA, the CDR3 is TGTGCCATCAGCTTGTCGTATGATTCACCCCTCCACTTT. This encodes CAISLSYDSPLHF.